A single sample gave rise to the 5 T cell receptor beta chains below, sequenced in a study of OX40 agonist ivuxolimab in advanced cancers. The protocol was immunoSEQ multiplex PCR, while the TCRdb copy is restricted to in-frame clones and leaves out a portion. The sample has roughly 46,000 clones, approximately 91% seen once. Sequences were derived from CD4+ or CD8+ T cells sorted from blood, sampled in a trial of the OX40 agonist ivuxolimab. These receptors all stem from an adult with an advanced solid tumor such as melanoma, head and neck, liver or kidney cancer.

A single count supports this clone. The CDR3 protein is CATSRDFFGLRAGELFF. CDR3 DNA: TGTGCCACCAGCAGAGATTTTTTCGGGCTCCGGGCCGGGGAGCTGTTTTTT. The chain combines TRBV15 with TRBJ2-2; D is unclear. V was trimmed by 0 bases and J by 6 bases, leaving 17 bases between them. Germline values: CDR1 LNHNV, CDR2 YYDKDF (reference sequence). The CDR3 is made up of 17 amino acids.

This clone came up once. The rearrangement joins TRBV7-9 to TRBJ2-3; 8 bases map to TRBD1. The CDR3 is 17 amino acids. V lost 4 bases and J lost 2; bases outside the gene matches: 11. Looked up from germline, CDR1 is SEHNR and CDR2 is FQNEAQ (reference sequence). CDR3 region: CASSWGQGALLTDTQYF. Here the CDR3 DNA reads TGTGCCAGCAGCTGGGGTCAGGGGGCCCTCCTCACAGATACGCAGTATTTT.

This clone was observed once. The chain links TRBV6-5 to TRBJ2-7, with 12 bases identical to TRBD2. The germline gives CDR1 MNHEY, CDR2 SVGAGI. After removal of 7 bases from V and 5 bases from J, the junction contained 6 bases not matched to a gene. The CDR3 has 14 amino acids. In DNA, the CDR3 is TGTGCCAGCATCATGACTAGCGGGAGCCACGAGCAGTACTTC. This sequence encodes CASIMTSGSHEQYF.

The rearrangement uses TRBV4-3 and TRBJ2-5; D remains ambiguous. The DNA end is a closer match to TRBJ2-7, so the J assignment may be wrong. The CDR3 is made up of 15 amino acids. Germline V gene data show CDR1 as LGHNA and CDR2 as YSLEER. The CDR3 spells CASSQDSSGAYEQYF. CDR3 sequence (DNA): TGCGCCAGCAGCCAAGATTCAAGTGGCGCCTACGAGCAGTACTTC.

A single count supports this clone. The chain combines TRBV7-9 with TRBJ1-2; D not certain. This CDR3 comprises 15 residues. From germline, CDR1 is SEHNR and CDR2 FQNEAQ (reference sequence). The germline V and J ends were trimmed by 1 base and 7 bases, with 16 bases remaining between them. The CDR3: CASSLVPSATGGYTF. DNA for the CDR3: TGTGCCAGCAGCTTAGTCCCCTCAGCGACGGGTGGCTACACCTTC.